The 30 T cell receptor beta chains given below trace back to one sample, sequenced in a study of cytomegalovirus exposure and HLA in healthy donors. The primer mix had 60 Vbeta and 13 Jbeta primers. The protocol was immunoSEQ multiplex PCR, while the TCRdb copy is restricted to in-frame clones and leaves out a portion. The sample has under 200,000 clones; around 62% are singletons. Sequenced material: PBMCs. The receptors were gathered from a man in his forties in good health and CMV-seronegative.

The rearrangement links TRBV19 to TRBJ1-5; TRBD1 might be the D (6 bases). The V and J ends lost 11 bases and 2 bases respectively, with 13 bases between them. Germline V gene lookup returns CDR1 LNHDA and CDR2 SQIVND (reference sequence). CDR3 length: 13 residues. CDR3 amino acids: CAASRTGNQPQHF. As DNA, the CDR3 is TGTGCCGCCTCCAGGACAGGCAATCAGCCCCAGCATTTT. The full variable domain, its missing parts supplied by reference TRBV19 and TRBJ1-5, is DGGITQSPKYLFRKEGQNVTLSCEQNLNHDAMYWYRQDPGQGLRLIYYSQIVNDFQKGDIAEGYSVSREKKESFPLTVTSAQKNPTAFYLCAASRTGNQPQHFGDGTRLSIL.

The rearrangement uses TRBV7-9 and TRBJ2-7; 10 bases match TRBD1. Trimming at V came to 5 bases and at J to 5 bases, leaving 12 bases not matched to a gene. Looked up from germline, CDR1 is SEHNR and CDR2 is FQNEAQ (reference sequence). The CDR3 loop spans 16 amino acids. The CDR3 coding sequence is TGTGCCAGCAGCCGAAGAGGGGGACAGGGGAGCCACGAGCAGTACTTC. It specifies CASSRRGGQGSHEQYF.

The chain uses TRBV19 and TRBJ1-5, with 9 bases lining up with TRBD1. Germline V gene sequence: CDR1 LNHDA, CDR2 SQIVND (reference sequence). The CDR3 loop spans 14 amino acids. V trimming: 4 bases; J trimming: 5 bases; junction bases outside the gene matches: 3. As DNA, the CDR3 is TGTGCCAGTAGTAGGGACAGGGAAGATCAGCCCCAGCATTTT. Protein sequence: CASSRDREDQPQHF.

This chain links TRBV7-9 with TRBJ2-7; D call uncertain. Trimming pared 1 base from V and 3 bases from J, leaving 4 bases between. The CDR3 loop spans 12 amino acids. Per the germline V gene, CDR1 is SEHNR and CDR2 is FQNEAQ (reference sequence). The CDR3 DNA sequence: TGTGCCAGCAGCTTAGGAGTCTACGAGCAGTACTTC. Translation gives CASSLGVYEQYF.

The chain has TRBV21-1 and TRBJ2-3; no check of the table's D call, TRBD2, against the DNA was made. TRBV21-1 is a known pseudogene. This CDR3 spans 20 amino acids. The CDR3 spells CASSKNGGTGGTSGRDTQYF. In DNA, the CDR3 is TGTGCCAGCAGCAAAAATGGGGGGACCGGTGGGACTAGCGGGAGAGATACGCAGTATTTT.

DNA for the CDR3: TGTGCCAGCAGCCCAACCGGGACTAGCTTCGAGACCCAGTACTTC. Translation gives CASSPTGTSFETQYF. The rearrangement uses TRBV7-9 and TRBJ2-5, with 9 bases fitting TRBD2. J gave up 5 bases and V 5 bases, and 9 bases lay outside the gene matches. Germline V gene data show CDR1 as SEHNR and CDR2 as FQNEAQ (reference sequence). The CDR3 runs to 15 residues.

This clone was picked up a small number of times. The V and J genes are TRBV5-4 and TRBJ2-2; D unclear. CDR3 length: 13 residues. V was pared by 2 bases and J by 1 base, with 3 bases between. CDR1 is SGHNT and CDR2 is YYREEE in the germline V gene (reference sequence). The CDR3 bases are TGTGCCAGCAGCTTTCAGAACACCGGGGAGCTGTTTTTT. This encodes CASSFQNTGELFF.

There are a few counts of this clone. The chain joins TRBV29-1 to TRBJ1-1; possible D gene TRBD1, 5 bases. The CDR3 length is 13 residues. The ends were cut back, 2 bases at V and 3 bases at J, with 10 bases in the middle. Germline CDR1 reads SQVTM; CDR2 reads ANQGSEA. The CDR3 protein is CSVETGGDTEAFF. The CDR3 DNA sequence: TGCAGCGTTGAAACCGGGGGAGACACTGAAGCTTTCTTT.

This clone appeared a few times. V is TRBV7-9 and J is TRBJ2-5, with 8 bases fitting TRBD1. The end of the DNA aligns better with TRBJ2-7, so the J call may be wrong. From germline, CDR1 is SEHNR and CDR2 FQNEAQ (reference sequence). This CDR3 is built from 15 residues. The CDR3, as DNA: TGTGCCAGCAGCTTATTACAGGGGGATTCCTACGAGCAGTACTTC. Protein sequence: CASSLLQGDSYEQYF.

The chain carries TRBV6-1 and TRBJ2-7, with D possibly TRBD1 on 5 matching bases. This CDR3 spans 13 amino acids. CDR1 and CDR2 (germline): MNHNS, SASEGT. V shed 7 bases and J shed 2 bases, with 12 bases lying between them. The CDR3 DNA is TGTGCCAGCACTGGGGCAGCTACCTACGAGCAGTACTTC. Its protein product is CASTGAATYEQYF.

The chain links TRBV5-4 to TRBJ1-1, with no clear D. This CDR3 has 15 amino acids. Trimming took off 4 bases at V and 3 bases at J, with 16 bases between the two ends. Germline CDR1 SGHNT, CDR2 YYREEE (reference sequence). CDR3 amino acids: CASSNRAGRYTEAFF. CDR3 nucleotide sequence: TGTGCCAGCAGCAATCGTGCGGGTAGGTACACTGAAGCTTTCTTT.

This clone was observed once. The CDR3 coding sequence is TGCGCCAGCAGCCAAGGGAACGGACAGTCACAAGAGACCCAGTACTTC. Protein product: CASSQGNGQSQETQYF. J is TRBJ2-5 and V is TRBV4-1, with a tentative D call TRBD1 (6 bases). V was trimmed by 1 base and J by 2 bases, leaving 14 bases between them. Germline V lookup: CDR1 MGHRA, CDR2 YSYEKL. The CDR3 has 16 amino acids.

The chain links TRBV6-6 to TRBJ2-6, with 8 bases matching TRBD1. The CDR3 has 15 residues. CDR1 and CDR2 from the germline V gene are MNHNY and SVGAGI (reference sequence). Trimming removed 7 bases from V and 2 bases from J; junction bases left unmatched: 4. CDR3 region: CASTEQGAGANVLTF. The CDR3 nucleotides are TGTGCCAGCACCGAACAGGGGGCTGGGGCCAACGTCCTGACTTTC.

The chain employs TRBV6-5 and TRBJ1-3; D unclear. The CDR3 is made up of 15 amino acids. The germline V gene encodes CDR1 MNHEY and CDR2 SVGAGI. Trimming removed 6 bases from V and 0 bases from J, with 12 bases in between. The CDR3, as DNA: TGTGCCAGCAGCAGAGGTGAAATCTCTGGAAACACCATATATTTT. It translates to CASSRGEISGNTIYF.

Turning to this clone: Other DNA sequences in the same sample also yield this CDR3. This chain joins TRBV5-4 and TRBJ2-3, with 13 bases identical to TRBD2. Germline V gene sequence: CDR1 SGHNT, CDR2 YYREEE (reference sequence). V gave up 2 bases and J gave up 9 bases; unmatched junction bases: 6. The CDR3 consists of 15 residues. CDR3 DNA: TGTGCCAGCAGCTTAACTAGCGGGGGGGGCGAGACGCAGTATTTT. It codes for CASSLTSGGGETQYF.

The gene calls are TRBV10-3 and TRBJ2-5; D possibly corresponds to TRBD2 (5 bases). The germline V gene encodes CDR1 ENHRY and CDR2 SYGVKD. This CDR3 has 15 residues. Trimming shortened V by 0 bases and J by 4 bases, and 12 bases separated the two germline ends. This CDR3 is CAISESTRDLETQYF. As DNA, the CDR3 is TGTGCCATCAGTGAGTCGACGAGGGATTTAGAGACCCAGTACTTC.

The genes are TRBV15 and TRBJ1-4; possibly TRBD1 for D (5 bases). From germline, CDR1 is LNHNV and CDR2 YYDKDF (reference sequence). CDR3 length: 19 amino acids. Trimming removed 0 bases from V and 0 bases from J, with 17 bases in between. The CDR3 DNA reads as TGTGCCACCAGCAGAGATTCGGCGCGGGGGACTACAACTAATGAAAAACTGTTTTTT. This codes for CATSRDSARGTTTNEKLFF. The variable domain in full, completed from reference TRBV15 and TRBJ1-4, reads DAMVIQNPRYQVTQFGKPVTLSCSQTLNHNVMYWYQQKSSQAPKLLFHYYDKDFNNEADTPDNFQSRRPNTSFCFLDIRSPGLGDTAMYLCATSRDSARGTTTNEKLFFGSGTQLSVL.

The CDR3 region is CATGVTASDEQFF. The CDR3 DNA reads TGTGCCACCGGGGTAACCGCCTCGGATGAGCAGTTCTTC. V and J are TRBV19 and TRBJ2-1, with a weak D call TRBD2 (5 bases). There are 13 residues in the CDR3. Per germline, CDR1 LNHDA and CDR2 SQIVND (reference sequence). The V and J ends lost 10 bases and 8 bases respectively, with 18 bases between them.

This clone has just a few counts. This chain joins TRBV4-2 and TRBJ2-7; TRBD1 might be the D (6 bases). The V end lost 3 bases, the J end lost 1 base, and 16 bases lay between the germline ends. The germline gives CDR1 LGHNA, CDR2 YNFKEQ. The CDR3 covers 16 residues. The DNA for the CDR3 is TGTGCCAGCAGCCAGGCGATCGGGACACAGTCCTACGAGCAGTACTTC. This sequence encodes CASSQAIGTQSYEQYF.

The chain carries TRBV11-2 and TRBJ2-5; tentative D call: TRBD2 (5 bases). Trimming stripped 2 bases from V and 5 bases from J, with 15 bases between. Germline assignment: CDR1 SGHAT and CDR2 FQNNGV. This CDR3 is built from 15 residues. The CDR3 DNA follows: TGTGCCAGCAGCTTATTGAGGGCTTCGCAGGAGACCCAGTACTTC. As protein: CASSLLRASQETQYF.

V and J are TRBV6-1 and TRBJ1-1; D gene unclear. Germline CDR1 and CDR2: MNHNS and SASEGT. With 2 bases removed from V and 0 bases from J, the gap between germline ends came to 16 bases. This CDR3 is 17 amino acids long. The CDR3 DNA sequence: TGTGCCAGCAGTGAAAGAGTGACGGACTCTATGAACACTGAAGCTTTCTTT. Translating gives CASSERVTDSMNTEAFF.

The chain uses TRBV7-3 and TRBJ1-1, with 12 bases lining up with TRBD1. The ends lost 5 bases at V and 5 bases at J; junction bases unmatched: 9. In germline, CDR1 is SGHTA, CDR2 FQGTGA. CDR3 size: 16 residues. The CDR3 protein is CASSPRGTGGGTEAFF. The CDR3 DNA reads TGTGCCAGCAGCCCCCGGGGGACAGGGGGCGGGACTGAAGCTTTCTTT.

CDR3 in DNA: TGTGCCAGCAGCCGAGGACAGAGCAATTCACCCCTCCACTTT. Its translation is CASSRGQSNSPLHF. V gene TRBV11-3 combines with J gene TRBJ1-6; tentative D call: TRBD1 (6 bases). The CDR3 loop spans 14 amino acids. CDR1 is SGHNT, CDR2 YENEEA, per germline. V dropped 5 bases and J dropped 7 bases, with 12 bases sitting between them.

This chain connects TRBV5-4 to TRBJ2-1; D perhaps matches TRBD2 (5 bases). The V and J ends lost 4 bases and 9 bases respectively, with 11 bases between them. Germline V gene sequence: CDR1 SGHNT, CDR2 YYREEE (reference sequence). The CDR3 totals 12 residues. The CDR3 loop is CASSILVGEQFF. The CDR3 nucleotides read TGTGCCAGCAGCATACTAGTTGGTGAGCAGTTCTTC.

This clone was seen more than once but under ten times. The CDR3 DNA is TGTGCCAGCAGATATAGCGGGGGGGCCGGTGAGCAGTTCTTC. Translation: CASRYSGGAGEQFF. The genes are TRBV7-6 and TRBJ2-1; 11 bases are shared with TRBD2. In germline, CDR1 is SGHVS, CDR2 FNYEAQ. There are 14 residues in the CDR3. Trimming cost V 6 bases and J 9 bases; bases outside gene matches: 7.

The chain employs TRBV5-6 and TRBJ1-1, with D possibly being TRBD1 (5 bases). V was clipped by 1 base and J by 4 bases, with 8 bases between them. The germline gives CDR1 SGHDT, CDR2 YYEEEE. The CDR3 covers 13 residues. The CDR3 here is CASSLSGGTEAFF. For the CDR3, the DNA is TGTGCCAGCAGCTTGAGCGGGGGCACTGAAGCTTTCTTT. Full variable domain (outside the CDR3, taken from reference TRBV5-6 and TRBJ1-1): DAGVTQSPTHLIKTRGQQVTLRCSPKSGHDTVSWYQQALGQGPQFIFQYYEEEERQRGNFPDRFSGHQFPNYSSELNVNALLLGDSALYLCASSLSGGTEAFFGQGTRLTVV.

This clone was detected only a few times. The chain has TRBV6-1 and TRBJ2-3; a weak D match, TRBD2 (5 bases). Germline V gives CDR1 MNHNS, CDR2 SASEGT. Trimming removed 1 base from V and 2 bases from J, with 7 bases in between. CDR3 size: 14 residues. As DNA, the CDR3 is TGTGCCAGCAGTGAAGGGACTTTCACAGATACGCAGTATTTT. Amino acid sequence: CASSEGTFTDTQYF.

With respect to this clone: The sample has other DNA sequences that encode this CDR3 too. The chain is built from TRBV15 and TRBJ2-7; 7 bases align to TRBD2. After removal of 0 bases from V and 1 base from J, the junction contained 3 bases not matched to a gene. Germline loops: CDR1 LNHNV, CDR2 YYDKDF (reference sequence). The CDR3 is 15 amino acids. DNA for the CDR3: TGTGCCACCAGCAGAGATGCTAGCGGTTCCTACGAGCAGTACTTC. It specifies CATSRDASGSYEQYF. Together with reference TRBV15 and TRBJ2-7, the CDR3 gives the full variable domain: DAMVIQNPRYQVTQFGKPVTLSCSQTLNHNVMYWYQQKSSQAPKLLFHYYDKDFNNEADTPDNFQSRRPNTSFCFLDIRSPGLGDTAMYLCATSRDASGSYEQYFGPGTRLTVT.

This sequence joins TRBV14 and TRBJ2-1; 8 bases line up with TRBD2. This CDR3 has 15 residues. Germline CDR1 SGHDN, CDR2 FVKESK. V shed 4 bases and J 9 bases; nucleotides not matched to a gene: 11. CDR3: CASSRGRSGRTEQFF. The CDR3 DNA reads TGTGCCAGCAGCCGAGGGAGAAGCGGGAGAACTGAGCAGTTCTTC.

This chain uses TRBV11-3 with TRBJ2-1; TRBD1 is a possible D gene (5 bases). The V gene's germline CDR1 is SGHNT and CDR2 YENEEA. The CDR3 runs to 15 residues. V was pared by 5 bases and J by 5 bases, with 16 bases between. CDR3 loop: CASSRDSYPDNEQFF. The CDR3 nucleotides are TGTGCCAGCAGCCGCGACAGTTATCCGGACAATGAGCAGTTCTTC.